The present T cell receptor beta chain was sequenced within a study of blood T cell repertoires in COVID-19. On the study more broadly: From T cells, B-cell-depleted T cells, or PBMCs came the material, which was cDNA or gDNA.

Germline V gene lookup returns CDR1 LNHDA and CDR2 SQIVND (reference sequence). Trimming cost V 4 bases and J 3 bases; bases outside gene matches: 6. CDR3 length: 16 residues. The protocol was immunoSEQ multiplex PCR, while the TCRdb copy is restricted to in-frame clones and leaves out a portion. Of around 220,000 clones listed, about nine tenths were seen once; the top ten hold about 4.8%. The receptor's source is a man aged 50-59 years with acute or convalescent COVID-19. The chain is built from TRBV19 and TRBJ2-7; 13 bases are a match to TRBD2. Sequenced input: peripheral blood. The CDR3 sequence is CASSTLRLAGGYEQYF. For the CDR3, the DNA is TGTGCCAGTAGTACTCTTCGACTAGCGGGGGGCTACGAGCAGTACTTC.